This T cell receptor (beta chain) was recovered during a study of T cells in Graves' hyperthyroidism and ophthalmopathy. Study-wide context: Once the initial diagnosis was made, peripheral blood was obtained before any treatment.

Patients aged 18 to 65 had newly diagnosed hyperthyroidism that had lasted under 2 months. Exclusion of patients followed from uncontrolled infection, other autoimmune disease, pregnancy or lactation. At least ten counts were recorded for this clonotype. Its antigen remains unidentified. Notes on the study in general: Expanded thyroid clonotypes (above 0.001) were mostly also found in blood.

In germline, CDR1 is SGHTA, CDR2 FQGNSA. This CDR3 spans 15 amino acids. The ends lost 5 bases at V and 3 bases at J; junction bases unmatched: 4. Regions amplified from RNA transcripts were the TCR beta CDR3 regions. A set of HTBI primers served as the primers for a first-round RT-PCR of the TCR CDR3. TCRdb re-analysed the multiplex PCR reads in MiXCR, keeping a single row per CDR3 protein. The repertoire holds 400,000 to 500,000 distinct CDR3 sequences, with roughly an eighth as singletons. The J gene is TRBJ2-1, the V gene TRBV7-2; 10 positions agree with TRBD1. What was sequenced was blood. This TCR was sampled from a woman in her late teens or twenties with Graves' hyperthyroidism. CDR3 nucleotides: TGTGCCAGCAGCCCCGGGACAGGGGTCTACAATGAGCAGTTCTTC. Translating gives CASSPGTGVYNEQFF.